This TCR beta chain derives from a study of CD8 T cells in ankylosing spondylitis. This clonotype was seen a handful of times. The antigen is undetermined. Libraries for TCR beta were made by quantitative 5'-RACE with molecular barcodes. MiXCR, run by TCRdb on the 5' RACE reads, gives a single entry per CDR3 protein. The table has about 160,000 distinct CDR3 sequences, 9.8% seen once. Whole-study findings and limits: There was reportedly significant enrichment of clones that were disease-linked in matched ankylosing spondylitis synovial fluid. Earlier authors reported some of these motif variants in reactive arthritis synovial fluid and blood. Disease-associated clonotypes exhibited CD8+ identity and were relatively infrequent in peripheral blood.

CDR3 length equals 10 residues. V was clipped by 9 bases and J by 4 bases, with 6 bases between them. Per the germline V gene, CDR1 is KGHSH and CDR2 is LQKENI. Specimen: blood, either unsorted or a sorted T cell fraction (not recorded which). J is TRBJ1-1 and V is TRBV18; D not certain. This sequence originates from a female donor with ankylosing spondylitis or in good health (not recorded which). CDR3 region: CASAGTEAFF. For the CDR3, the DNA is TGTGCCAGTGCAGGCACTGAAGCTTTCTTT.